These 23 T cell receptor beta chains were all obtained from the same sample, sequenced in a study of control samples from healthy donors and cancer patients. Generated by immunoSEQ multiplex PCR, the TCRdb table keeps only in-frame clones and is missing some. The sample records 100,000 to 150,000 clones, approximately 90% being singletons. The sequencing sample was made of blood. The source of these receptors is a young man in good health.

This clone was seen a single time. The chain links TRBV5-1 to TRBJ1-3; D unclear. V lost 0 bases, J lost 0 bases, and 7 bases lay in between. CDR3 length: 15 amino acids. Germline lookup yields CDR1 SGHRS and CDR2 YFSETQ. For the CDR3, the DNA is TGCGCCAGCAGCTTGGAAGGGAACTCTGGAAACACCATATATTTT. Protein: CASSLEGNSGNTIYF.

This clone showed up just a few times. The rearrangement joins TRBV27 to TRBJ1-1; possibly TRBD1 for D (5 bases). Germline V CDR1 and CDR2: MNHEY, SMNVEV (reference sequence). This CDR3 contains 14 residues. Trimming removed 3 bases from V and 4 bases from J, with 12 bases in between. The CDR3 protein is CASSFNPGGTEAFF. The DNA of the CDR3 is TGTGCCAGCAGTTTTAACCCGGGGGGCACTGAAGCTTTCTTT.

This chain links TRBV27 with TRBJ1-6, with D perhaps TRBD1 (5 bases). Germline V gene sequence: CDR1 MNHEY, CDR2 SMNVEV (reference sequence). This CDR3 region has 18 residues. Trimming shortened V by 0 bases and J by 2 bases, and 14 bases separated the two germline ends. The CDR3 sequence: CASSLSRRGGAYNSPLHF. CDR3 DNA sequence: TGTGCCAGCAGTTTATCTAGGAGGGGTGGTGCCTATAATTCACCCCTCCACTTT.

The genes are TRBV5-1 and TRBJ1-2, with 9 bases identical to TRBD1. The CDR3 totals 15 residues. Per germline, CDR1 SGHRS and CDR2 YFSETQ. The junction had 6 bases not matched to a gene; V was cut back by 4 bases and J by 2 bases. The CDR3 DNA is TGCGCCAGCAGCGGAACAGGGGGCTCAAACTATGGCTACACCTTC. It translates to CASSGTGGSNYGYTF.

In its sample, this clone was seen once. The chain recombines TRBV5-1 with TRBJ2-5; 10 bases are a match to TRBD2. Unmatched junction bases numbered 7, after V lost 0 bases and J lost 5 bases. Germline loops: CDR1 SGHRS, CDR2 YFSETQ. The CDR3 sequence is 16 residues long. The CDR3 region has the DNA TGCGCCAGCAGCTTGGTTGAGCTAGCGGGGGATGAGACCCAGTACTTC. It is translated as CASSLVELAGDETQYF.

The rearrangement joins TRBV13 to TRBJ1-1; no clear D gene. V shed 6 bases and J shed 0 bases, with 20 bases lying between them. The CDR3 spans 17 residues. Germline V lookup: CDR1 PRHDT, CDR2 FYEKMQ (reference sequence). The DNA of the CDR3 is TGTGCCAGCAGTTTTTCGGACGGCCTTATCATGAACACTGAAGCTTTCTTT. Protein sequence: CASSFSDGLIMNTEAFF.

This sequence joins TRBV7-9 and TRBJ1-2; 7 nucleotides line up with TRBD1. The junction had 8 bases not matched to a gene; V was cut back by 5 bases and J by 5 bases. The V gene's germline CDR1 is SEHNR and CDR2 FQNEAQ (reference sequence). There are 14 residues in the CDR3. CDR3 amino acids: CASSDRTGDYGYTF. For the CDR3, the DNA is TGTGCCAGCAGCGACAGGACAGGAGATTATGGCTACACCTTC. The full variable domain, completed using reference TRBV7-9 and TRBJ1-2, is DTGVSQNPRHKITKRGQNVTFRCDPISEHNRLYWYRQTLGQGPEFLTYFQNEAQLEKSRLLSDRFSAERPKGSFSTLEIQRTEQGDSAMYLCASSDRTGDYGYTFGSGTRLTVV.

This clone was seen just once. V and J are TRBV2 and TRBJ2-2; 10 nucleotides align to TRBD1. This CDR3 has 17 amino acids. V lost 4 bases to trimming and J lost 7 bases; unmatched junction nucleotides: 12. Germline loops: CDR1 SNHLY, CDR2 FYNNEI. The CDR3, as DNA: TGTGCCAGCAGTGGCGAGAGAGGGACAGGGGTCGACGGGGAGCTGTTTTTT. Translating gives CASSGERGTGVDGELFF. The variable domain in full, with the rest retrieved from reference TRBV2 and TRBJ2-2, is EPEVTQTPSHQVTQMGQEVILRCVPISNHLYFYWYRQILGQKVEFLVSFYNNEISEKSEIFDDQFSVERPDGSNFTLKIRSTKLEDSAMYFCASSGERGTGVDGELFFGEGSRLTVL.

As DNA, the CDR3 is TGTGCCAGCAGCGTACTCTCCGGGGAGCTGTTTTTT. It translates to CASSVLSGELFF. V gene TRBV9 combines with J gene TRBJ2-2; no firm D call. In germline, CDR1 is SGDLS, CDR2 YYNGEE. V lost 1 base, J lost 6 bases, and 4 bases lay in between. The CDR3 is 12 residues long.

The genes are TRBV4-1 and TRBJ1-2; D unresolved. V was cut by 1 base and J by 7 bases, with 16 bases left in between. From germline, CDR1 is MGHRA and CDR2 YSYEKL. This CDR3 has 15 amino acids. The DNA for the CDR3 is TGCGCCAGCAGCCAAGTGCCGGCACCCACCGCTGGCTACACCTTC. Amino acids: CASSQVPAPTAGYTF.

This chain joins TRBV2 and TRBJ2-7; TRBD2 matches 9 bases. Germline assignment: CDR1 SNHLY and CDR2 FYNNEI. V lost 2 bases and J lost 3; bases outside the gene matches: 5. The CDR3 consists of 15 residues. CDR3 residues: CASSEPRGGSYEQYF. The CDR3 coding sequence is TGTGCCAGCAGTGAACCGCGGGGGGGCAGCTACGAGCAGTACTTC. Combining the CDR3 with reference TRBV2 and TRBJ2-7 gives the whole variable domain EPEVTQTPSHQVTQMGQEVILRCVPISNHLYFYWYRQILGQKVEFLVSFYNNEISEKSEIFDDQFSVERPDGSNFTLKIRSTKLEDSAMYFCASSEPRGGSYEQYFGPGTRLTVT.

The rearrangement uses TRBV10-1 and TRBJ2-2, with 11 positions matching TRBD2. The CDR3 consists of 16 residues. The V and J ends lost 6 bases and 1 base, in that order; junction bases with no gene match: 4. Germline V lookup: CDR1 WNHNN, CDR2 SYGVQD (reference sequence). This chain's CDR3 is CASRPSGGLNTGELFF. CDR3 nucleotide sequence: TGCGCCAGCAGGCCTAGCGGGGGGCTGAACACCGGGGAGCTGTTTTTT.

The chain combines TRBV6-5 with TRBJ1-3, with D unresolved. Per germline, CDR1 MNHEY and CDR2 SVGAGI. This CDR3 is built from 15 residues. The V end lost 6 bases, the J end lost 0 bases, and 12 bases lay between the germline ends. The CDR3 nucleotides read TGTGCCAGCAGGGACGGCCCGTCCTCTGGAAACACCATATATTTT. This codes for CASRDGPSSGNTIYF.

The V call is TRBV14, the J call TRBJ1-2; D ambiguous. From germline, CDR1 is SGHDN and CDR2 FVKESK. V was shortened by 0 bases and J by 2 bases, with 4 bases between the two germline ends. The CDR3 covers 13 residues. The CDR3 region is CASSQELNYGYTF. The CDR3 bases are TGTGCCAGCAGCCAAGAACTCAACTATGGCTACACCTTC.

The J gene is TRBJ2-5, the V gene TRBV13; 11 bases are shared with TRBD1. Germline CDR1 reads PRHDT; CDR2 reads FYEKMQ (reference sequence). With V trimmed by 4 bases and J by 5 bases, 12 bases remained unmatched. The CDR3 consists of 17 residues. CDR3 protein: CASSSAGQGAIDETQYF. The CDR3 coding sequence is TGTGCCAGCAGCTCCGCCGGACAGGGGGCAATAGACGAGACCCAGTACTTC.

Details on this clone: Other nucleotide sequences from this sample produce the same CDR3. The V gene is TRBV25-1, the J gene TRBJ1-2; 9 bases map to TRBD1. Germline CDR1 reads MGHDK; CDR2 reads SYGVNS. The CDR3 covers 15 residues. The J segment lost 1 base and the V segment lost 1 base, leaving 1 base of the junction unmatched. The CDR3 spells CASSEWGQGNYGYTF. The CDR3 DNA is TGTGCCAGCAGTGAATGGGGACAGGGTAACTATGGCTACACCTTC.

CDR3 coding DNA: TGTGCCAGCAGAACTGAACTTAGCTCCTACAATGAGCAGTTCTTC. Translated, it gives CASRTELSSYNEQFF. V and J are TRBV11-2 and TRBJ2-1; D unclear. Trimming cost V 6 bases and J 0 bases, with 12 bases left between them. CDR1 is SGHAT, CDR2 FQNNGV, per germline. The CDR3 loop spans 15 amino acids.

The V call is TRBV4-1, the J call TRBJ1-6; 7 bases match TRBD1. V trimming: 4 bases; J trimming: 5 bases; junction bases outside the gene matches: 8. This CDR3 has 16 residues. In germline, CDR1 is MGHRA, CDR2 YSYEKL. The CDR3 loop reads CASSPGPGQNNSPLHF. The CDR3 nucleotides are TGCGCCAGCAGCCCCGGTCCGGGACAGAATAATTCACCCCTCCACTTT.

V usage is TRBV4-1 and J usage is TRBJ1-6; no reliable D call. The CDR3 has 14 amino acids. Germline values: CDR1 MGHRA, CDR2 YSYEKL. Trimming removed 2 bases at V and 10 bases at J, with 12 bases between. DNA for the CDR3: TGCGCCAGCAGCCAAATTGGGGATCGGTCACCCCTCCACTTT. Translated: CASSQIGDRSPLHF.

The rearrangement links TRBV5-1 to TRBJ1-3; maybe TRBD1 (5 bases). The V end was cut by 5 bases, the J end by 4 bases, with 13 bases between. This CDR3 is 14 amino acids long. Looked up from germline, CDR1 is SGHRS and CDR2 is YFSETQ. CDR3 coding DNA: TGCGCCAGCAGTCTAGCAGGGTACGGAAACACCATATATTTT. This translates into CASSLAGYGNTIYF.

V usage is TRBV30 and J usage is TRBJ2-3; a possible D gene is TRBD1 (6 bases). The CDR3 length is 12 residues. Germline V gives CDR1 GTSNPN, CDR2 SVGIG (reference sequence). Between the trimmed V and J ends, which lost 4 bases and 4 bases, there was a span of 9 bases. The CDR3 reads CAWTQGPDTQYF. The DNA of the CDR3 is TGTGCCTGGACGCAGGGGCCAGATACGCAGTATTTT.

The genes are TRBV7-6 and TRBJ1-1, with D uncertain. The CDR3 has 15 residues. The germline CDR1 and CDR2 sequences are SGHVS and FNYEAQ. Trimming stripped 1 base from V and 0 bases from J, with 9 bases between. The CDR3, as DNA: TGTGCCAGCAGCTTAGAACTGGGGATGAACACTGAAGCTTTCTTT. Translation gives CASSLELGMNTEAFF.

The CDR3, as DNA: TGTGCCAGCCCCGGGGGGCCCGGCGCCGAGCAGTACTTC. Protein sequence: CASPGGPGAEQYF. V gene TRBV9 combines with J gene TRBJ2-7, with D perhaps matching TRBD2 (7 bases). V lost 7 bases and J 6 bases, leaving 17 bases between the germline ends. This CDR3 is 13 amino acids long. Germline V gives CDR1 SGDLS, CDR2 YYNGEE.